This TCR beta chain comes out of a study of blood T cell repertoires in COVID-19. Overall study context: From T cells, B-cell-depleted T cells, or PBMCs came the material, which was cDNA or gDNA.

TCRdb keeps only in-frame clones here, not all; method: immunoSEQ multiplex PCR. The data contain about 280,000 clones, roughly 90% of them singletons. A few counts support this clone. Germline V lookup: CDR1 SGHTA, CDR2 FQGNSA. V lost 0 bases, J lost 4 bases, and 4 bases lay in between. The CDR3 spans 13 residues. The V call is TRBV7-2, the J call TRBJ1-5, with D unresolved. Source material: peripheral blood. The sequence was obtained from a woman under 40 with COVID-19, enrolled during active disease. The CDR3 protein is CASSLAQNQPQHF. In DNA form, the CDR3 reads TGTGCCAGCAGCTTAGCCCAAAATCAGCCCCAGCATTTT. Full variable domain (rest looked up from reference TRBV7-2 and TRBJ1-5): GAGVSQSPSNKVTEKGKDVELRCDPISGHTALYWYRQSLGQGLEFLIYFQGNSAPDKSGLPSDRFSAERTGGSVSTLTIQRTQQEDSAVYLCASSLAQNQPQHFGDGTRLSIL.